Sequencing of this T cell receptor (beta chain) was carried out in a study of cytomegalovirus exposure and HLA in healthy donors. Study-wide results and caveats: Compared with the roughly 700-donor mean, an Asian-associated ancestry cluster reportedly had fewer N-insertions, according to a later analysis. The HLA-A and HLA-B alleles of most subjects were reportedly predicted accurately from TCR beta sequences. TCR beta chain V- and J-gene trimming was linked, in a later analysis, to a missense variant in DCLRE1C. Generally TCR sequences proved uncommon, though certain public TCRs appeared in numerous donors.

In regard to this clone: Its target is not known.

The PCR was carried out with 60 Vbeta primers and 13 Jbeta primers. Produced via immunoSEQ multiplex PCR; TCRdb's table is partial and in-frame only. Of 160,000 or so clones listed, about four fifths are singletons. The sequencing input was PBMCs. The receptor's source is a male donor in good health and CMV-seropositive.

For the CDR3, the DNA is TGTGCCTACGGACAGGTAGTTGCTGGGGCCAACGTCCTGACTTTC. Amino acids: CAYGQVVAGANVLTF. The V and J genes are TRBV6-5 and TRBJ2-6; 7 nucleotides agree with TRBD1. The CDR3 sequence is 15 residues long. The J segment lost 2 bases and the V segment lost 11 bases, leaving 9 bases of the junction unmatched. Germline CDR1 MNHEY, CDR2 SVGAGI.